The 29 T cell receptor beta chains below come from one sample, sequenced in a study of molecular identifiers for immune sequencing clone quantification. TCRdb itself ran the PCR reads through MiXCR, one entry per CDR3 protein. The data contain approximately 680,000 distinct CDR3 sequences, roughly 27% of them singletons. Sequencing was performed on naive CD8+ T cells from blood, with Jurkat cell RNA spiked in. The subset was: FACS-sorted CD8+CD4-CCR7+CD45RA+ naive T cells. The receptors come from a human donor in good health. Some libraries in this study had Jurkat cell RNA spiked in.

This chain joins TRBV5-5 and TRBJ1-1; a weak D match, TRBD1 (6 bases). The V gene's germline CDR1 is SGHKS and CDR2 YYEKEE (reference sequence). The CDR3 length is 15 residues. Trimming pared 7 bases from V and 5 bases from J, leaving 21 bases between. DNA of the CDR3: TGTGCCAGCCGCTGGGTGGGGGGGGCGCGGACTGAAGCTTTCTTT. Translating gives CASRWVGGARTEAFF. The variable domain in full, with the rest retrieved from reference TRBV5-5 and TRBJ1-1, is DAGVTQSPTHLIKTRGQQVTLRCSPISGHKSVSWYQQVLGQGPQFIFQYYEKEERGRGNFPDRFSARQFPNYSSELNVNALLLGDSALYLCASRWVGGARTEAFFGQGTRLTVV.

This clonotype turned up a few times. This chain uses TRBV27 with TRBJ2-1; 13 positions match TRBD2. There are 16 residues in the CDR3. Per the germline V gene, CDR1 is MNHEY and CDR2 is SMNVEV (reference sequence). V dropped 8 bases and J dropped 7; count of bases not matched to a gene: 11. In nucleotides, the CDR3 is TGTGCCAGCTCCTATGTCGGGACTAGCGGGGTAAATGAGCAGTTCTTC. Its translation: CASSYVGTSGVNEQFF.

Concerning this clonotype itself: This may arise from a read error, as a much more abundant clone is one base away. The V gene is TRBV20-1, the J gene TRBJ2-3; 10 bases line up with TRBD2. Looked up from germline, CDR1 is DFQATT and CDR2 is SNEGSKA (reference sequence). This CDR3 has 16 residues. CDR3 nucleotides: TGCGGTGCTAGAGATTGGGGGACTAGCGGCACAGATACGCAGTATTTT. Amino acid sequence: CGARDWGTSGTDTQYF.

This clonotype was counted only a few times. The chain recombines TRBV19 with TRBJ2-7; D assignment may be TRBD1 or TRBD2 (5 bases each). Germline V gene lookup returns CDR1 LNHDA and CDR2 SQIVND (reference sequence). With 3 bases removed from V and 4 bases from J, the gap between germline ends came to 16 bases. The CDR3 totals 15 residues. CDR3 amino acids: CASSMAGTAEYEQYF. Here the CDR3 DNA reads TGTGCCAGTAGTATGGCCGGGACGGCTGAATACGAGCAGTACTTC.

At least ten counts were recorded for this clonotype. The chain uses TRBV28 and TRBJ1-1; maybe TRBD1 (5 bases). V was cut by 8 bases and J by 4 bases, with 20 bases left in between. The CDR3 loop spans 15 amino acids. Per germline, CDR1 MDHEN and CDR2 SYDVKM. CDR3 in amino acids: CASEFRGGLTTEAFF. CDR3 nucleotide sequence: TGTGCCAGCGAGTTTAGGGGAGGTTTGACCACTGAAGCTTTCTTT.

The chain joins TRBV12-3 or TRBV12-4 to TRBJ1-2; D unresolved. Trimming shortened V by 5 bases and J by 6 bases, and 16 bases separated the two germline ends. CDR3 size: 14 residues. This chain's CDR3 is CASSLGFGYDGYTF. DNA of the CDR3: TGTGCCAGCAGTCTCGGTTTCGGTTATGATGGCTACACCTTC.

For this clonotype: A much bigger clone sits one base away, suggesting this may be a read error. The DNA of the CDR3 is TGTGCCAGCAGTTTGCTGACAGGGGGCGAGGGCACTGAAGCTGTCTTT. This translates into CASSLLTGGEGTEAVF. The V call is TRBV28, the J call TRBJ1-1; 10 bases are shared with TRBD1. The germline CDR1 and CDR2 sequences are MDHEN and SYDVKM. There are 16 residues in the CDR3.

The J gene is TRBJ1-1, the V gene TRBV20-1, with 7 positions matching TRBD1. The CDR3 covers 18 residues. The V gene end was trimmed by 5 bases and the J gene end by 0 bases; junction bases not matched to a gene: 18. The germline gives CDR1 DFQATT, CDR2 SNEGSKA (reference sequence). Here the CDR3 DNA reads TGCAGTGCTCTGAAATACCGGGACAGCGATTGGATGAACACTGAAGCTTTCTTT. It codes for CSALKYRDSDWMNTEAFF.

This clonotype was found a few times. The rearrangement uses TRBV2 and TRBJ1-4; D unresolved. Germline V gene sequence: CDR1 SNHLY, CDR2 FYNNEI. Trimming removed 5 bases from V and 4 bases from J, with 14 bases in between. The CDR3 is 15 residues long. The CDR3 DNA reads as TGTGCCAGCAGTTTAACCCTGAAGAATAATGAAAAACTGTTTTTT. Translating gives CASSLTLKNNEKLFF.

The chain joins TRBV7-9 to TRBJ2-1; D unclear. Trimming removed 1 base from V and 9 bases from J, with 7 bases in between. The CDR3 has 12 residues. Per germline, CDR1 SEHNR and CDR2 FQNEAQ (reference sequence). Here the CDR3 DNA reads TGTGCCAGCAGCTTAGGGCCCCCTGAGCAGTTCTTC. Amino acids: CASSLGPPEQFF. Together with reference TRBV7-9 and TRBJ2-1, the CDR3 gives the full variable domain: DTGVSQNPRHKITKRGQNVTFRCDPISEHNRLYWYRQTLGQGPEFLTYFQNEAQLEKSRLLSDRFSAERPKGSFSTLEIQRTEQGDSAMYLCASSLGPPEQFFGPGTRLTVL.

Many counts were recorded for this clonotype. This chain links TRBV6-2 or TRBV6-3 with TRBJ1-5; 8 bases fit TRBD1. The CDR3 is made up of 20 amino acids. Germline-derived CDR1 and CDR2 are MNHEY and SVGEGT. V dropped 2 bases and J dropped 3; count of bases not matched to a gene: 18. The chain's CDR3 is CASSYTITSGQASYNQPQHF. The CDR3 coding sequence is TGTGCCAGCAGTTACACGATTACATCGGGACAGGCCTCCTACAATCAGCCCCAGCATTTT.

In this sample, this clonotype turned up many times. The V gene is TRBV29-1, the J gene TRBJ2-2; D not certain. The CDR3 covers 12 residues. V was pared by 7 bases and J by 0 bases, with 6 bases between. The germline V gene has CDR1 SQVTM and CDR2 ANQGSEA. The CDR3 sequence: CSADTNTGELFF. CDR3 sequence (DNA): TGCAGCGCTGATACGAACACCGGGGAGCTGTTTTTT.

A word on this clonotype: The germline gene is not matched at one end of the junction; a read error may be the cause. The chain employs TRBV6-2 or TRBV6-3 and TRBJ1-1; a weak D match, TRBD1 (6 bases). The CDR3 contains 15 residues. Germline CDR1 MNHEY, CDR2 SVGEGT. CDR3 nucleotides: TGTGCCGGCAGTTACTATGGGGGGGCGGGCACTGAAGCTTTCTTT. Protein: CAGSYYGGAGTEAFF.

In this sample, this clonotype turned up once. This chain joins TRBV27 and TRBJ2-1; possible D gene TRBD2, 6 bases. The germline gives CDR1 MNHEY, CDR2 SMNVEV (reference sequence). The CDR3 totals 17 residues. V was shortened by 7 bases and J by 3 bases, with 22 bases between the two germline ends. As DNA, the CDR3 is TGTGCCAGCATTCCAACCCCCGAGACTAGTAACTACAATGAGCAGTTCTTC. It is translated as CASIPTPETSNYNEQFF.

This clonotype appeared a few times. This rearrangement joins TRBV5-1 to TRBJ2-5, with 8 bases lining up with TRBD1. Germline lookup yields CDR1 SGHRS and CDR2 YFSETQ. J lost 2 bases, V lost 3 bases, and 6 bases had no gene match. The CDR3 has 15 amino acids. The CDR3 region is CASSWETGEQETQYF. CDR3 sequence (DNA): TGCGCCAGCAGCTGGGAGACAGGGGAACAAGAGACCCAGTACTTC.

This clonotype came up a few times. The chain has TRBV7-9 and TRBJ2-7; D remains unclear. Germline CDR1 is SEHNR and CDR2 is FQNEAQ (reference sequence). The CDR3 length is 15 residues. Trimming pared 5 bases from V and 0 bases from J, leaving 14 bases between. Here the CDR3 DNA reads TGTGCCAGCAGCATCTCCGGGCCCTCCTCCTACGAGCAGTACTTC. Translated, it gives CASSISGPSSYEQYF.

As to this clonotype: A much larger clone is a single base away; this may be a read error. V usage is TRBV5-6 and J usage is TRBJ2-5; D is uncertain. Trimming shortened V by 4 bases and J by 0 bases, and 7 bases separated the two germline ends. CDR1 and CDR2 from the germline V gene are SGHDT and YYEEEE. CDR3 size: 13 residues. As DNA, the CDR3 is TGTGCCAGCAGCCCAACAGACCAAGAGACCCAGTACTTC. Protein: CASSPTDQETQYF.

With regard to this clonotype: Just one base apart from a much larger clone, this may be a read error. J is TRBJ1-1 and V is TRBV10-3; D might be TRBD1 (5 bases). Looked up from germline, CDR1 is ENHRY and CDR2 is SYGVKD. CDR3 length equals 14 residues. V lost 3 bases and J lost 8, with 16 bases in between. The CDR3 here is CAISDPDQGSEAFF. The CDR3 DNA reads TGTGCCATCAGTGACCCGGACCAGGGCTCAGAAGCTTTCTTT.

A remark on this clonotype: Germline is not matched at one junction end, which may reflect a read error. The chain recombines TRBV6-1 with TRBJ2-7, with D possibly matching TRBD2 (5 bases). This CDR3 spans 15 amino acids. Germline V lookup: CDR1 MNHNS, CDR2 SASEGT. The CDR3, as DNA: TGTGCCAGCAGTGAAGTTAGAGGGATAGGGTACGGGCAGTACTTC. It translates to CASSEVRGIGYGQYF.

J is TRBJ2-3 and V is TRBV20-1; D gene unclear. With 3 bases removed from V and 5 bases from J, the gap between germline ends came to 12 bases. Germline V gives CDR1 DFQATT, CDR2 SNEGSKA (reference sequence). This CDR3 is built from 13 residues. This CDR3 reads CSASPSDQDTQYF. The CDR3 bases are TGCAGTGCTAGCCCGTCTGACCAAGATACGCAGTATTTT.

The sample holds many counts of this clonotype. This sequence joins TRBV12-3 or TRBV12-4 and TRBJ2-3; TRBD2 matches at 12 bases. This CDR3 region has 17 residues. Trimming at V came to 5 bases and at J to 2 bases, leaving 8 bases not matched to a gene. DNA of the CDR3: TGTGCCAGCAGTCGCCTACTAGCGGGGGGCTTCACAGATACGCAGTATTTT. As protein: CASSRLLAGGFTDTQYF.

The chain uses TRBV4-3 and TRBJ2-1; the match to TRBD1 covers 7 bases. The V gene end was trimmed by 0 bases and the J gene end by 3 bases; junction bases not matched to a gene: 5. CDR1 is LGHNA and CDR2 is YSLEER in the germline V gene. The CDR3 totals 16 residues. In DNA form, the CDR3 reads TGCGCCAGCAGCCAAGAGTCCGGGACAGTCTACAATGAGCAGTTCTTC. Translation gives CASSQESGTVYNEQFF.

Concerning this clonotype: At one of its ends the junction is not consistent with the germline gene, which may arise from a read error. V and J are TRBV27 and TRBJ2-5; 12 bases are a match to TRBD2. Germline CDR1 and CDR2: MNHEY and SMNVEV (reference sequence). The CDR3 spans 15 residues. The CDR3 reads CASRGLAGYQAPPSF. Written as DNA, the CDR3 is TGTGCCAGCAGAGGACTAGCGGGATACCAAGCGCCCCCGTCCTTC.

In this sample, this clonotype turned up a few times. This chain links TRBV11-2 with TRBJ2-3; the D gene is possibly TRBD1 (5 bases). Germline V gene sequence: CDR1 SGHAT, CDR2 FQNNGV. This CDR3 is 16 amino acids long. Trimming removed 1 base at V and 2 bases at J, with 13 bases between. CDR3 residues: CASSLGVRVSTDTQYF. The CDR3 region has the DNA TGTGCCAGCAGCTTAGGTGTCAGGGTTTCCACAGATACGCAGTATTTT.

The chain links TRBV7-6 to TRBJ1-6; 8 nucleotides line up with TRBD1. V lost 5 bases, J lost 7 bases, and 13 bases stayed unmatched. Germline CDR1 is SGHVS and CDR2 is FNYEAQ. The CDR3 sequence is 17 residues long. CDR3 sequence (DNA): TGTGCCAGCAGCACTATAACCGACAGGGGAAAGAATTCACCCCTCCACTTT. It yields the protein CASSTITDRGKNSPLHF.

This clonotype came up once. A much larger clone differs from this one at a single base, so this may be a read error. The rearrangement joins TRBV20-1 to TRBJ2-3; TRBD1 is a possible D gene (5 bases). CDR1 and CDR2 from the germline V gene are DFQATT and SNEGSKA (reference sequence). The CDR3 consists of 13 residues. This CDR3 reads CRGRDSGSDTQYF. The CDR3 DNA is TGCAGAGGCAGGGATTCTGGATCAGATACGCAGTATTTT.

The sample holds a few counts of this clonotype. This chain links TRBV25-1 with TRBJ2-7; the match to TRBD1 covers 11 bases. J lost 4 bases, V lost 1 base, and 3 bases had no gene match. This CDR3 is 15 amino acids long. From germline, CDR1 is MGHDK and CDR2 SYGVNS. The CDR3 bases are TGTGCCAGCAGTGAATTACGGGACAGGGGGTACGAGCAGTACTTC. This sequence encodes CASSELRDRGYEQYF.

Only a few counts were recorded for this clonotype. The chain links TRBV7-9 to TRBJ1-1, with TRBD1 as a possible D gene (5 bases). The CDR3 runs 16 residues. The V end lost 1 base, the J end lost 1 base, and 13 bases lay between the germline ends. Germline V gene lookup returns CDR1 SEHNR and CDR2 FQNEAQ (reference sequence). The chain's CDR3 is CASSLGWGETNTEAFF. In DNA, the CDR3 is TGTGCCAGCAGCTTAGGATGGGGGGAAACGAACACTGAAGCTTTCTTT.

This clonotype has only a few counts. The rearrangement joins TRBV4-3 to TRBJ1-1, with no clear D. V gave up 0 bases and J gave up 6 bases, with 11 bases separating them. Germline loops: CDR1 LGHNA, CDR2 YSLEER. The CDR3 contains 14 residues. In DNA, the CDR3 is TGCGCCAGCAGCCAAGATCGAGGCAGACCTGAAGCTTTCTTT. Amino acids: CASSQDRGRPEAFF.